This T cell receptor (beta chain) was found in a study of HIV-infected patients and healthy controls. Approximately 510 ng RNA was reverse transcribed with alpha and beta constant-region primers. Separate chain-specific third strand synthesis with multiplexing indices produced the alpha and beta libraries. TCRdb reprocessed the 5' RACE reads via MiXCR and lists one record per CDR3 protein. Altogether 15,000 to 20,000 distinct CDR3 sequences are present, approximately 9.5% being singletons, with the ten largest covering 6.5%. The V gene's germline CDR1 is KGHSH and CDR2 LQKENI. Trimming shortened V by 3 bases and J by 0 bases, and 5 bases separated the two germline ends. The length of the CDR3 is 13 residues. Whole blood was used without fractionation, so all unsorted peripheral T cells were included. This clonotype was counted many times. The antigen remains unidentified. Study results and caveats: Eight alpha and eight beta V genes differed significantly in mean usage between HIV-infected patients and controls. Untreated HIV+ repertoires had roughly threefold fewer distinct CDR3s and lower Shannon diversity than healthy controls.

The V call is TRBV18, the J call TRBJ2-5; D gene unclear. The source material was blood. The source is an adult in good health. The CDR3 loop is CASSPQYQETQYF. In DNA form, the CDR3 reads TGTGCCAGCTCACCTCAGTACCAAGAGACCCAGTACTTC.